Presented here are 6 T cell receptor beta chains from one specimen sequenced in a study of technical replicates of blood from several donors. Profiled with immunoSEQ multiplex PCR; TCRdb holds only in-frame clones, not every one. The table lists about 80,000 clones, approximately 94% of them singletons, with less than 0.4% in the top ten. The sequenced sample consisted of T cells isolated from PBMCs. The origin of the receptors is a human donor in good health.

The rearrangement joins TRBV6-1 to TRBJ2-5; D is ambiguous. Trimming took 2 bases from V and 2 from J, leaving 12 bases between them. This CDR3 spans 15 amino acids. CDR1 is MNHNS, CDR2 SASEGT, per germline. Written as DNA, the CDR3 is TGTGCCAGCAGTGAAAGTCGCGTGAGTCAAGAGACCCAGTACTTC. Its protein is CASSESRVSQETQYF.

V usage is TRBV7-8 and J usage is TRBJ2-7; a possible D gene is TRBD1 (6 bases). This CDR3 contains 16 residues. Germline V lookup: CDR1 SGHVS, CDR2 FQNEAQ. V shed 5 bases and J shed 3 bases, with 20 bases lying between them. In DNA form, the CDR3 reads TGTGCCAGCAGCCTAGGGGGAGCCCGGACCTACTACGAGCAGTACTTC. This gives the protein CASSLGGARTYYEQYF.

The V and J genes are TRBV6-6 and TRBJ1-5; D is ambiguous. Germline CDR1 and CDR2: MNHNY and SVGAGI (reference sequence). V dropped 2 bases and J dropped 10 bases, with 18 bases sitting between them. This CDR3 spans 15 amino acids. DNA of the CDR3: TGTGCCAGCAGTTACCTAACGACGGACTGGGAACCCCAGCATTTT. Amino acid sequence: CASSYLTTDWEPQHF.

The chain joins TRBV10-1 to TRBJ1-4; D not resolved. Looked up from germline, CDR1 is WNHNN and CDR2 is SYGVQD (reference sequence). The CDR3 sequence is 14 residues long. The V and J ends lost 4 bases and 4 bases respectively, with 10 bases between them. The CDR3 nucleotides are TGCGCCAGCAGTGCAAGCGGTAATAATGAAAAACTGTTTTTT. It is translated as CASSASGNNEKLFF.

The chain links TRBV7-2 to TRBJ2-1, with TRBD1 identical over 8 bases. Germline CDR1 reads SGHTA; CDR2 reads FQGNSA. J gave up 9 bases and V 1 base, and 5 bases lay outside the gene matches. CDR3 length: 14 amino acids. Here the CDR3 reads CASSLVQGAREQFF. DNA for the CDR3: TGTGCCAGCAGCTTAGTTCAGGGGGCACGTGAGCAGTTCTTC.

CDR3 nucleotide sequence: TGTGGGAGTGGCCGACAGGGGGCTATGAACACTGAAGCTTTCTTT. Protein sequence: CGSGRQGAMNTEAFF. The chain recombines TRBV28 with TRBJ1-1; 10 positions agree with TRBD1. The V gene's germline CDR1 is MDHEN and CDR2 SYDVKM. CDR3 size: 15 residues.